One T cell receptor beta chain is described in this entry. The data originate from a study of control samples from healthy donors and cancer patients. Germline V CDR1 and CDR2: SGHNT, YYREEE (reference sequence). The CDR3 is made up of 15 amino acids. The V end lost 0 bases, the J end lost 4 bases, and 10 bases lay between the germline ends. Assay: immunoSEQ multiplex PCR; the TCRdb copy retains only in-frame clones and omits some. The data hold over 50,000 clones, with roughly 80% observed a single time. This chain uses TRBV5-4 with TRBJ1-4; possible D gene TRBD1, 5 bases. Sequencing was performed on blood. The clonotype comes from a man aged 65 to 85 in good health. CDR3 loop: CASSLEGRRNEKLFF. Here the CDR3 DNA reads TGTGCCAGCAGCTTGGAGGGACGGCGTAATGAAAAACTGTTTTTT.